This T cell receptor beta chain was retrieved from a study of T-cell memory formation after mild COVID-19. Germline-derived CDR1 and CDR2 are MNHEY and SVGAGI. The CDR3 runs 18 residues. Losses at the gene ends were 0 bases for V and 0 bases for J; bases not matched to a gene: 10. This clonotype was found a few times. TCRdb reprocessed the 5' RACE reads with MiXCR, giving one entry per CDR3 protein. The repertoire consists of 75,000 to 95,000 distinct CDR3 sequences, with approximately 13% occurring once and the leading ten covering roughly a quarter. The sequence came from an adult woman who had mild COVID-19 (a few samples of this study predate the infection). Cell type and time point are not known. This chain links TRBV6-5 with TRBJ2-5; 7 nucleotides align to TRBD2. Sequencing was done on a sample of PBMCs or a T cell subset sorted from them (not recorded which). Here the CDR3 DNA reads TGTGCCAGCAGTTACTCGATAGGGGAGGGAACGTACCAAGAGACCCAGTACTTC. Its translation: CASSYSIGEGTYQETQYF.